Listed here are 27 T cell receptor beta chains from one sample, sequenced in a study of blood T cell repertoires in COVID-19. Repertoires were generated with immunoSEQ multiplex PCR, while TCRdb's copy carries only in-frame clones and drops some. The sample yields 100,000 or so clones, around 73% seen once. Sequenced sample: peripheral blood. These receptor sequences come from a man aged 55 to 70 with active or convalescent COVID-19.

The V gene is TRBV6-4, the J gene TRBJ1-2; perhaps TRBD1 as D (6 bases). The CDR3 spans 14 residues. The V and J ends lost 5 bases and 5 bases respectively, with 15 bases between them. Looked up from germline, CDR1 is MRHNA and CDR2 is SNTAGT. The CDR3 reads CASSPTGIGYGYTF. The DNA of the CDR3 is TGTGCCAGCAGTCCTACAGGGATCGGATATGGCTACACCTTC.

The chain combines TRBV5-1 with TRBJ2-4, with D possibly being TRBD1 (5 bases). V gave up 1 base and J gave up 6 bases, with 17 bases separating them. Germline loops: CDR1 SGHRS, CDR2 YFSETQ. CDR3 length: 16 amino acids. The CDR3 here is CASSLTGYMTRNIQYF. The CDR3 DNA is TGCGCCAGCAGCTTGACAGGCTATATGACCAGAAACATTCAGTACTTC.

This clone came up once. J is TRBJ2-7 and V is TRBV2; possible D gene TRBD2, 6 bases. The CDR3 loop spans 15 amino acids. V was pared by 7 bases and J by 3 bases, with 19 bases between. CDR1 and CDR2 (germline): SNHLY, FYNNEI. The CDR3 protein is CASMPPEGGDYEQYF. As DNA, the CDR3 is TGTGCCAGCATGCCTCCGGAGGGTGGGGACTACGAGCAGTACTTC.

The chain recombines TRBV5-1 with TRBJ2-1; tentative D call: TRBD1 (5 bases). The CDR3 length is 14 residues. V dropped 6 bases and J dropped 4 bases, with 14 bases sitting between them. CDR1 is SGHRS and CDR2 is YFSETQ in the germline V gene. CDR3 sequence reads: CASTPWGLYNEQFF. The CDR3 nucleotides read TGCGCCAGCACGCCATGGGGCTTATACAATGAGCAGTTCTTC.

This clone was picked up a small number of times. V is TRBV4-1 and J is TRBJ2-5; 11 bases line up with TRBD2. The ends lost 4 bases at V and 1 base at J; junction bases unmatched: 2. CDR1 and CDR2 from the germline V gene are MGHRA and YSYEKL. This CDR3 has 15 amino acids. CDR3 nucleotides: TGCGCCAGCAGCCGACTAGCGGGACTCCAAGAGACCCAGTACTTC. Amino acids: CASSRLAGLQETQYF.

The chain recombines TRBV1 with TRBJ2-2; TRBD2, the table's D call, lacks a check against the DNA. TRBV1 is flagged as a pseudogene. The length of the CDR3 is 13 residues. As DNA, the CDR3 is TGCACCAGCAGCCAAGATCGGGGCGGGGAGCTGTTTTTT. Translation gives CTSSQDRGGELFF.

The chain links TRBV18 to TRBJ2-7, with 10 bases matching TRBD1. CDR1 is KGHSH and CDR2 is LQKENI in the germline V gene. This CDR3 comprises 15 residues. The trim removed 4 bases at V and 2 bases at J, leaving 5 bases unmatched. In DNA, the CDR3 is TGTGCCAGCTCACTTGGGACAGGGGCCCCCTACGAGCAGTACTTC. Amino acids: CASSLGTGAPYEQYF. Supplemented by reference TRBV18 and TRBJ2-7, the full variable domain reads NAGVMQNPRHLVRRRGQEARLRCSPMKGHSHVYWYRQLPEEGLKFMVYLQKENIIDESGMPKERFSAEFPKEGPSILRIQQVVRGDSAAYFCASSLGTGAPYEQYFGPGTRLTVT.

This clone was counted only a few times. The chain carries TRBV5-5 and TRBJ1-1, with unresolved D. Trimming shortened V by 1 base and J by 4 bases, and 17 bases separated the two germline ends. Germline V gives CDR1 SGHKS, CDR2 YYEKEE (reference sequence). The CDR3 contains 16 residues. The CDR3 reads CASSLSLLASGTEAFF. CDR3 nucleotide sequence: TGTGCCAGCAGCTTGTCGTTGCTGGCGTCGGGCACTGAAGCTTTCTTT. Full variable domain (outside the CDR3, taken from reference TRBV5-5 and TRBJ1-1): DAGVTQSPTHLIKTRGQQVTLRCSPISGHKSVSWYQQVLGQGPQFIFQYYEKEERGRGNFPDRFSARQFPNYSSELNVNALLLGDSALYLCASSLSLLASGTEAFFGQGTRLTVV.

This clone was picked up one time. This chain joins TRBV5-1 and TRBJ2-1; maybe TRBD1 (5 bases). Germline-derived CDR1 and CDR2 are SGHRS and YFSETQ. The CDR3 has 16 amino acids. Trimming cost V 6 bases and J 4 bases, with 20 bases left between them. For the CDR3, the DNA is TGCGCCAGCACGCCCGTGGGGCAGGGTGGATACAATGAGCAGTTCTTC. This gives the protein CASTPVGQGGYNEQFF.

V gene TRBV19 combines with J gene TRBJ2-5; D is unclear. Trimming removed 10 bases at V and 1 base at J, with 13 bases between. The CDR3 extends over 13 amino acids. Germline V gene lookup returns CDR1 LNHDA and CDR2 SQIVND (reference sequence). The CDR3 nucleotides read TGTGCCATCCCTAATACTGGCCAAGAGACCCAGTACTTC. This gives the protein CAIPNTGQETQYF.

This clone has only a few counts. The J gene is TRBJ2-1, the V gene TRBV25-1, with TRBD2 matching over 7 bases. There are 17 residues in the CDR3. V shed 1 base, J shed 0 bases, and the junction held 6 bases outside the gene matches. Germline V gene sequence: CDR1 MGHDK, CDR2 SYGVNS. CDR3 DNA: TGTGCCAGCAGTGAATCCTACGGCGGGAGCTCCTACAATGAGCAGTTCTTC. Protein: CASSESYGGSSYNEQFF.

This clone was picked up one time. The CDR3 DNA is TGCAGCGCCTTACCCAGAAGCACAGATACGCAGTATTTT. Translation: CSALPRSTDTQYF. V and J are TRBV29-1 and TRBJ2-3; unclear D gene. From germline, CDR1 is SQVTM and CDR2 ANQGSEA. The CDR3 loop spans 13 amino acids. V lost 7 bases and J lost 0, with 11 bases in between.

This clone was detected once. This rearrangement joins TRBV3-1 (or the pseudogene TRBV3-2) to TRBJ2-1; D remains ambiguous. CDR3 size: 18 residues. Trimming left V 0 bases short and J 5 bases short, with 20 bases between. CDR1 and CDR2 from the germline V gene are LGHDT and YNNKEL (reference sequence). The CDR3 region is CASSQDALVVSKDNEQFF. CDR3 coding DNA: TGTGCCAGCAGCCAAGACGCGCTAGTGGTTTCAAAGGACAATGAGCAGTTCTTC.

J is TRBJ1-5 and V is TRBV13, with a possible D match to TRBD1 (6 bases). The length of the CDR3 is 14 residues. Trimming removed 0 bases from V and 5 bases from J, with 8 bases in between. The germline CDR1 and CDR2 sequences are PRHDT and FYEKMQ (reference sequence). Here the CDR3 reads CASSLGQGHQPQHF. CDR3 DNA: TGTGCCAGCAGCTTAGGACAGGGCCATCAGCCCCAGCATTTT.

This clone was seen a handful of times. This rearrangement joins TRBV27 to TRBJ2-1, with TRBD1 identical over 7 bases. The CDR3 spans 16 residues. V trimming: 1 base; J trimming: 7 bases; junction bases outside the gene matches: 10. Germline values: CDR1 MNHEY, CDR2 SMNVEV (reference sequence). The CDR3: CASSLWVDRVSNEQFF. In nucleotides, the CDR3 is TGTGCCAGCAGTTTATGGGTCGACAGGGTATCGAATGAGCAGTTCTTC.

V gene TRBV19 combines with J gene TRBJ1-5, with 8 positions matching TRBD1. The ends lost 3 bases at V and 6 bases at J; junction bases unmatched: 7. Germline V gene sequence: CDR1 LNHDA, CDR2 SQIVND (reference sequence). The CDR3 sequence is 15 residues long. Here the CDR3 reads CASSMARGRSQPQHF. The CDR3 bases are TGTGCCAGTAGTATGGCCAGGGGGCGTAGTCAGCCCCAGCATTTT.

The chain employs TRBV5-5 and TRBJ1-4, with no clear D. Trimming removed 2 bases at V and 2 bases at J, with 10 bases between. CDR3 length: 15 amino acids. Germline assignment: CDR1 SGHKS and CDR2 YYEKEE (reference sequence). In DNA form, the CDR3 reads TGTGCCAGCAGCTTCCGGGGAGCGACTAATGAAAAACTGTTTTTT. Amino acids: CASSFRGATNEKLFF.

V usage is TRBV11-2 and J usage is TRBJ1-2; 8 bases align to TRBD1. This CDR3 contains 13 residues. Germline CDR1 SGHAT, CDR2 FQNNGV. J gave up 8 bases and V 5 bases, and 7 bases lay outside the gene matches. This CDR3 is CASSPDRAYGYTF. The CDR3 DNA reads as TGTGCCAGCAGCCCGGACAGGGCCTACGGCTACACCTTC. Together with reference TRBV11-2 and TRBJ1-2, the CDR3 gives the full variable domain: EAGVAQSPRYKIIEKRQSVAFWCNPISGHATLYWYQQILGQGPKLLIQFQNNGVVDDSQLPKDRFSAERLKGVDSTLKIQPAKLEDSAVYLCASSPDRAYGYTFGSGTRLTVV.

The chain employs TRBV7-8 and TRBJ2-1; 7 positions match TRBD2. The CDR3 length is 17 residues. Germline values: CDR1 SGHVS, CDR2 FQNEAQ. The J segment lost 5 bases and the V segment lost 1 base, leaving 11 bases of the junction unmatched. The CDR3: CASSLVLAVRLNNEQFF. The CDR3 region has the DNA TGTGCCAGCAGCTTAGTCCTAGCGGTTAGGTTAAACAATGAGCAGTTCTTC.

DNA for the CDR3: TGTGCCACCCGACTAGTGGCGGACACCGGGGAGCTGTTTTTT. As protein: CATRLVADTGELFF. V usage is TRBV7-6 and J usage is TRBJ2-2; D is perhaps TRBD2 (6 bases). In germline, CDR1 is SGHVS, CDR2 FNYEAQ. The CDR3 is 14 amino acids. The germline V and J ends were trimmed by 10 bases and 3 bases, with 15 bases remaining between them.

Many counts were recorded for this clone. The chain combines TRBV5-1 with TRBJ1-5, with 7 nucleotides matching TRBD1. V lost 8 bases to trimming and J lost 6 bases; unmatched junction nucleotides: 8. CDR3 length: 13 residues. CDR1 SGHRS and CDR2 YFSETQ come from the germline V gene. The CDR3 nucleotides are TGCGCCAGTTCACAGGGGATGGGTCAGCCCCAGCATTTT. Residues: CASSQGMGQPQHF.

The chain is built from TRBV24-1 and TRBJ1-6; D is perhaps TRBD1 (5 bases). Trimming removed 4 bases at V and 5 bases at J, with 14 bases between. The CDR3 is made up of 16 amino acids. Germline loops: CDR1 KGHDR, CDR2 SFDVKD. The CDR3 loop is CATSEATGLNNSPLHF. CDR3 sequence (DNA): TGTGCCACCAGTGAGGCCACAGGTCTCAATAATTCACCCCTCCACTTT.

The chain uses TRBV30 and TRBJ2-1; 13 bases map to TRBD2. CDR1 and CDR2 (germline): GTSNPN, SVGIG (reference sequence). The CDR3 has 17 amino acids. The junction had 12 bases not matched to a gene; V was cut back by 1 base and J by 9 bases. CDR3 nucleotides: TGTGCCTGGAGTGCTCAATTCGGACTAGCGGGAGACAGTGAGCAGTTCTTC. Its protein product is CAWSAQFGLAGDSEQFF.

V is TRBV6-1 and J is TRBJ2-1, with 7 bases fitting TRBD1. CDR1 MNHNS and CDR2 SASEGT come from the germline V gene. The CDR3 totals 15 residues. J gave up 11 bases and V 0 bases, and 10 bases lay outside the gene matches. This CDR3 reads CASSEAGQVFGQQFF. In DNA, the CDR3 is TGTGCCAGCAGTGAAGCTGGACAGGTATTCGGTCAGCAGTTCTTC.

This clone was seen repeatedly, ten times or more. The genes are TRBV6-6 and TRBJ2-7; 8 bases are a match to TRBD2. CDR3 length: 16 amino acids. Germline CDR1 and CDR2: MNHNY and SVGAGI (reference sequence). V shed 5 bases, J shed 5 bases, and the junction held 14 bases outside the gene matches. The CDR3 DNA reads TGTGCCAGCAGTCGCCGCCGGGAGCGGGAGCGAGACGAGCAGTACTTC. Protein sequence: CASSRRRERERDEQYF.

V gene TRBV2 combines with J gene TRBJ1-5, with 7 bases identical to TRBD1. The CDR3 contains 16 residues. Trimming removed 5 bases from V and 4 bases from J; junction bases left unmatched: 11. Germline V CDR1 and CDR2: SNHLY, FYNNEI. DNA for the CDR3: TGTGCCAGCAGTCGACAGGGCACTCAGAAGAATCAGCCCCAGCATTTT. It is translated as CASSRQGTQKNQPQHF. Full variable domain (missing parts from reference TRBV2 and TRBJ1-5): EPEVTQTPSHQVTQMGQEVILRCVPISNHLYFYWYRQILGQKVEFLVSFYNNEISEKSEIFDDQFSVERPDGSNFTLKIRSTKLEDSAMYFCASSRQGTQKNQPQHFGDGTRLSIL.

The V and J genes are TRBV6-7 and TRBJ2-7; 7 bases map to TRBD2. TRBV6-7 is labeled an ORF, and its function is uncertain. This CDR3 has 16 residues. Losses at the gene ends were 0 bases for V and 0 bases for J; bases not matched to a gene: 5. The chain's CDR3 is CASSYSGGPRSYEQYV. The CDR3 DNA reads as TGTGCCAGCAGTTACTCGGGAGGGCCCCGCTCCTACGAGCAGTACGTC.